These 27 T cell receptor beta chains came from one sample sequenced in a study of blood T cell repertoires in COVID-19. The data were produced by immunoSEQ multiplex PCR, yet TCRdb's version contains in-frame clones alone and is incomplete. The sample has 130,000 to 150,000 clones; roughly 85% are singletons. What was sequenced was peripheral blood. Source of these receptors: a man between 60 and 75 years old with acute or convalescent COVID-19.

This rearrangement joins TRBV4-3 to TRBJ2-7, with D possibly being TRBD2 (6 bases). Trimming took 0 bases from V and 3 from J, leaving 12 bases between them. The CDR3 is 15 residues long. The germline gives CDR1 LGHNA, CDR2 YSLEER. Here the CDR3 reads CASSQDRGWGYEQYF. The CDR3 DNA is TGCGCCAGCAGCCAAGATCGGGGGTGGGGCTACGAGCAGTACTTC.

This clone was seen once. The chain is built from TRBV19 and TRBJ2-7; TRBD2 matches 8 bases. The J segment lost 2 bases and the V segment lost 5 bases, leaving 11 bases of the junction unmatched. The CDR3 is 16 amino acids. Germline loops: CDR1 LNHDA, CDR2 SQIVND (reference sequence). The CDR3 bases are TGTGCCAGTAGTGCACTTCCGGGACTAGTAACCTACGAGCAGTACTTC. This gives the protein CASSALPGLVTYEQYF.

V and J are TRBV7-9 and TRBJ1-1, with D perhaps TRBD1 (6 bases). CDR3 length: 14 residues. Trimming stripped 2 bases from V and 1 base from J, with 8 bases between. Germline V gene sequence: CDR1 SEHNR, CDR2 FQNEAQ (reference sequence). The CDR3, as DNA: TGTGCCAGCAGCTTACAACAGGGGAACACTGAAGCTTTCTTT. Amino acid sequence: CASSLQQGNTEAFF. Combining the CDR3 with reference TRBV7-9 and TRBJ1-1 gives the whole variable domain DTGVSQNPRHKITKRGQNVTFRCDPISEHNRLYWYRQTLGQGPEFLTYFQNEAQLEKSRLLSDRFSAERPKGSFSTLEIQRTEQGDSAMYLCASSLQQGNTEAFFGQGTRLTVV.

The genes are TRBV7-8 and TRBJ2-1, with D perhaps matching TRBD2 (6 bases). V lost 3 bases, J lost 9 bases, and 9 bases lay in between. The germline CDR1 and CDR2 sequences are SGHVS and FQNEAQ. CDR3 size: 12 residues. For the CDR3, the DNA is TGTGCCAGCAGCTTCGAGCGGGCTGAGCAGTTCTTC. This codes for CASSFERAEQFF.

The genes are TRBV28 and TRBJ2-5; a possible D gene is TRBD1 (7 bases). The CDR3 spans 15 residues. The germline V gene has CDR1 MDHEN and CDR2 SYDVKM. V lost 3 bases and J lost 2, with 13 bases in between. The CDR3 loop reads CASSLAGQIQETQYF. CDR3 nucleotides: TGTGCCAGCAGTTTGGCGGGACAGATACAAGAGACCCAGTACTTC. Full variable domain (outside the CDR3, taken from reference TRBV28 and TRBJ2-5): DVKVTQSSRYLVKRTGEKVFLECVQDMDHENMFWYRQDPGLGLRLIYFSYDVKMKEKGDIPEGYSVSREKKERFSLILESASTNQTSMYLCASSLAGQIQETQYFGPGTRLLVL.

This sequence joins TRBV7-8 and TRBJ2-1, with 10 bases fitting TRBD2. Germline V CDR1 and CDR2: SGHVS, FQNEAQ. The V and J ends lost 5 bases and 4 bases, in that order; junction bases with no gene match: 8. The CDR3 is 16 residues long. The CDR3 is CASSPSGSGRYNEQFF. The CDR3 DNA follows: TGTGCCAGCAGCCCGTCAGGTAGCGGGAGGTACAATGAGCAGTTCTTC.

This clone was seen only once. The chain recombines TRBV27 with TRBJ1-2, with 8 bases that match TRBD1. The CDR3 contains 15 residues. With 4 bases clipped from V and 2 bases from J, the junction kept 6 bases outside the gene matches. Germline V gene lookup returns CDR1 MNHEY and CDR2 SMNVEV (reference sequence). CDR3 nucleotides: TGTGCCAGCAGTTCGAGGACAGGGATGAACTATGGCTACACCTTC. This gives the protein CASSSRTGMNYGYTF.

A single count supports this clone. The chain recombines TRBV19 with TRBJ1-2; D call uncertain. CDR1 and CDR2 (germline): LNHDA, SQIVND (reference sequence). The CDR3 has 14 residues. Trimming took 5 bases from V and 6 from J, leaving 16 bases between them. The CDR3 nucleotides read TGTGCCAGTAGTCGTAGCTCGGGTGTGGATGGCTACACCTTC. Translation gives CASSRSSGVDGYTF.

In this sample, this clone turned up once. V and J are TRBV7-6 and TRBJ1-1; D gene unclear. The CDR3 extends over 13 amino acids. CDR1 SGHVS and CDR2 FNYEAQ come from the germline V gene. V was clipped by 4 bases and J by 0 bases, with 6 bases between them. The CDR3 here is CASSSTLNTEAFF. CDR3 coding DNA: TGTGCCAGCAGCTCCACTCTGAACACTGAAGCTTTCTTT.

The chain carries TRBV7-8 and TRBJ2-7; the match to TRBD2 covers 10 bases. V lost 6 bases to trimming and J lost 5 bases; unmatched junction nucleotides: 7. In germline, CDR1 is SGHVS, CDR2 FQNEAQ. The CDR3 consists of 14 residues. CDR3 protein: CASRAGTSDNEQYF. For the CDR3, the DNA is TGTGCCAGCAGGGCGGGGACTAGCGACAACGAGCAGTACTTC.

The chain employs TRBV6-2 or TRBV6-3 and TRBJ2-7; TRBD1 might be the D (6 bases). The V end was cut by 0 bases, the J end by 6 bases, with 15 bases between. The CDR3 runs to 15 residues. CDR1 and CDR2 from the germline V gene are MNHEY and SVGEGT. The CDR3 region is CASSYSGQRSSEQYF. Here the CDR3 DNA reads TGTGCCAGCAGTTACTCCGGACAGAGGAGTAGCGAGCAGTACTTC.

This clone came up many times. This chain uses TRBV21-1 with TRBJ2-7; the D segment call TRBD2 is taken from the table without a DNA check. TRBV21-1 constitutes a pseudogene. This CDR3 has 18 residues. The CDR3 here is CASSYTQEYRDFSYEQYF. In nucleotides, the CDR3 is TGTGCCAGCAGCTACACTCAGGAGTACCGGGACTTCTCCTACGAGCAGTACTTC.

The CDR3 coding sequence is TGCGCCAGCAGCTTGACAGAAATTGCCACCGGGGAGCTGTTTTTT. It translates to CASSLTEIATGELFF. V is TRBV5-1 and J is TRBJ2-2; D ambiguous. Trimming took off 1 base at V and 4 bases at J, with 11 bases between the two ends. This CDR3 region has 15 residues. Germline lookup yields CDR1 SGHRS and CDR2 YFSETQ.

The chain recombines TRBV19 with TRBJ2-1; possibly TRBD2 for D (6 bases). This CDR3 region has 14 residues. Germline CDR1 LNHDA, CDR2 SQIVND (reference sequence). V lost 5 bases and J 7 bases, leaving 15 bases between the germline ends. In DNA form, the CDR3 reads TGTGCCAGTAGTGGGCAGTCCCGGGAGAATGAGCAGTTCTTC. Amino acids: CASSGQSRENEQFF.

The genes are TRBV7-2 and TRBJ2-7, with no clear D. In germline, CDR1 is SGHTA, CDR2 FQGNSA. Deletions cut 5 bases from V and 6 bases from J, with 20 bases between. The CDR3 length is 15 residues. The CDR3 DNA reads as TGTGCCAGCAGCGCCCTGACTGCCTCGGATTCCGAGCAGTACTTC. This sequence encodes CASSALTASDSEQYF.

V is TRBV4-2 and J is TRBJ1-5; the match to TRBD1 covers 8 bases. The V gene end was trimmed by 0 bases and the J gene end by 3 bases; junction bases not matched to a gene: 7. The CDR3 runs 17 residues. Germline assignment: CDR1 LGHNA and CDR2 YNFKEQ. The CDR3: CASSQDIGQGNNQPQHF. The CDR3 region has the DNA TGTGCCAGCAGCCAAGATATCGGACAGGGTAACAATCAGCCCCAGCATTTT.

V gene TRBV5-1 combines with J gene TRBJ2-5, with TRBD2 identical over 10 bases. The length of the CDR3 is 15 residues. V was clipped by 4 bases and J by 4 bases; unmatched bases: 7. Germline-derived CDR1 and CDR2 are SGHRS and YFSETQ. The CDR3 region is CASSPNLAGAETQYF. The CDR3 DNA is TGCGCCAGCAGCCCTAACCTAGCGGGAGCAGAGACCCAGTACTTC.

This clone occurred once. The junction differs from germline at one of its ends, possibly a read error. The chain carries TRBV7-7 and TRBJ2-2; D call uncertain. Looked up from germline, CDR1 is SSHAT and CDR2 is FNYEAQ (reference sequence). The CDR3 is made up of 12 amino acids. This CDR3 is CASRQNTGELFF. CDR3 nucleotides: TGTGCTAGCAGACAGAACACCGGGGAGCTGTTTTTT.

V gene TRBV19 combines with J gene TRBJ2-1; 12 bases line up with TRBD1. The germline CDR1 and CDR2 sequences are LNHDA and SQIVND (reference sequence). There are 16 residues in the CDR3. V shed 6 bases and J 10 bases; nucleotides not matched to a gene: 13. CDR3: CASRPTGTGGGREQFF. CDR3 bases: TGTGCCAGTAGACCAACCGGGACAGGGGGCGGGCGCGAGCAGTTCTTC.

The chain uses TRBV5-5 and TRBJ1-2; 8 bases map to TRBD1. The germline V gene encodes CDR1 SGHKS and CDR2 YYEKEE (reference sequence). There are 15 residues in the CDR3. The ends lost 0 bases at V and 6 bases at J; junction bases unmatched: 7. CDR3 DNA sequence: TGTGCCAGCAGCTTGGTCCCGACGACAGGGGATGGCTACACCTTC. Its protein product is CASSLVPTTGDGYTF.

CDR3 coding DNA: TGTGCCAGCAGCTCATCACCCACGGGTTTAGGGGACGAGCAGTACTTC. Its protein product is CASSSSPTGLGDEQYF. This chain connects TRBV13 to TRBJ2-7, with a tentative D call TRBD1 (5 bases). V was trimmed by 4 bases and J by 5 bases, leaving 21 bases between them. Germline-derived CDR1 and CDR2 are PRHDT and FYEKMQ (reference sequence). CDR3 size: 16 residues.

The V call is TRBV5-1, the J call TRBJ2-1, with D possibly being TRBD2 (5 bases). The CDR3 spans 15 residues. From germline, CDR1 is SGHRS and CDR2 YFSETQ. Trimming removed 0 bases from V and 9 bases from J, with 16 bases in between. CDR3 region: CASSLGGMGVGEQFF. CDR3 in DNA: TGCGCCAGCAGCTTGGGAGGAATGGGAGTTGGTGAGCAGTTCTTC.

The chain couples TRBV7-9 to TRBJ1-1; D may be TRBD1 (6 bases). CDR1 SEHNR and CDR2 FQNEAQ come from the germline V gene (reference sequence). Deletions cut 4 bases from V and 1 base from J, with 10 bases between. The CDR3 extends over 14 amino acids. The CDR3 reads CASSSTGENTEAFF. The CDR3 DNA sequence: TGTGCCAGCAGCTCGACAGGAGAGAACACTGAAGCTTTCTTT.

The genes are TRBV4-2 and TRBJ1-2; D uncertain. From germline, CDR1 is LGHNA and CDR2 YNFKEQ. This CDR3 is 14 amino acids long. The ends were cut back, 4 bases at V and 2 bases at J, with 11 bases in the middle. The CDR3 DNA is TGTGCCAGCAGCCCACTAGACGGAAACTATGGCTACACCTTC. Translating it yields CASSPLDGNYGYTF.

The gene calls are TRBV27 and TRBJ1-4, with D uncertain. Germline-derived CDR1 and CDR2 are MNHEY and SMNVEV (reference sequence). Deletions cut 6 bases from V and 6 bases from J, with 14 bases between. The CDR3 is made up of 14 amino acids. The CDR3 DNA reads TGTGCCAGCAGAGGGTCGGGGTCCTATGAAAAACTGTTTTTT. Its translation: CASRGSGSYEKLFF.

This clone occurred a few times. V is TRBV6-5 and J is TRBJ2-1; 13 nucleotides match TRBD2. CDR1 and CDR2 from the germline V gene are MNHEY and SVGAGI. V gave up 5 bases and J gave up 10 bases; unmatched junction bases: 8. This CDR3 region has 15 residues. This chain's CDR3 is CASSHGLAGVQEQFF. The CDR3, as DNA: TGTGCCAGCAGTCACGGACTAGCGGGAGTTCAGGAGCAGTTCTTC.

The CDR3 DNA reads TGTGCCAGTAGGGCCCCACACGGGAGGGTCGCTGAAGCTTTCTTT. Amino acid sequence: CASRAPHGRVAEAFF. The chain couples TRBV19 to TRBJ1-1; unclear D gene. Germline CDR1 is LNHDA and CDR2 is SQIVND (reference sequence). The CDR3 contains 15 residues. V was clipped by 6 bases and J by 6 bases, with 20 bases between them.